This entry lists 25 T cell receptor beta chains sequenced from one sample in a study of cytomegalovirus exposure and HLA in healthy donors. A multiplex PCR was run with 60 Vbeta primers and 13 Jbeta primers. This table comes from immunoSEQ multiplex PCR, and its TCRdb copy is limited to in-frame clones, with some not included. The table has approximately 140,000 clones, about 79% seen once. The sequenced sample consisted of PBMCs. The receptors derive from a male donor in good health and CMV-seronegative.

The chain uses TRBV9 and TRBJ2-7; 8 positions agree with TRBD2. The CDR3 extends over 14 amino acids. Germline V gives CDR1 SGDLS, CDR2 YYNGEE. V gave up 0 bases and J gave up 3 bases; unmatched junction bases: 2. The CDR3 DNA follows: TGTGCCAGCAGCGTAGCCAGCGGGAGCTACGAGCAGTACTTC. Translation gives CASSVASGSYEQYF.

On this clone: Other DNA variants within this sample encode the same CDR3. V usage is TRBV5-1 and J usage is TRBJ2-7; 7 bases fit TRBD2. Looked up from germline, CDR1 is SGHRS and CDR2 is YFSETQ. V lost 0 bases and J lost 0; bases outside the gene matches: 0. This CDR3 comprises 14 residues. CDR3 sequence: CASSLAGGSYEQYF. In DNA, the CDR3 is TGCGCCAGCAGCTTGGCGGGAGGCTCCTACGAGCAGTACTTC.

The chain combines TRBV27 with TRBJ1-3; 7 nucleotides match TRBD1. The CDR3 spans 16 residues. The germline V gene encodes CDR1 MNHEY and CDR2 SMNVEV (reference sequence). V shed 5 bases and J 1 base; nucleotides not matched to a gene: 8. The CDR3 reads CASSGQQGPSGNTIYF. The CDR3 DNA follows: TGTGCCAGCAGTGGTCAACAGGGGCCATCTGGAAACACCATATATTTT.

The CDR3 reads CAISESRGTGELFF. The CDR3 DNA follows: TGTGCCATCAGTGAGTCTCGCGGCACCGGGGAGCTGTTTTTT. The rearrangement joins TRBV10-3 to TRBJ2-2; D ambiguous. The CDR3 is 14 amino acids. Trimming stripped 0 bases from V and 4 bases from J, with 6 bases between. Germline values: CDR1 ENHRY, CDR2 SYGVKD.

The rearrangement links TRBV5-1 to TRBJ2-1; the match to TRBD2 covers 10 bases. The V segment lost 5 bases and the J segment 0 bases; nucleotides outside the gene matches: 2. Germline CDR1 is SGHRS and CDR2 is YFSETQ. The CDR3 consists of 15 residues. The DNA of the CDR3 is TGCGCCAGCAGACCTAGCGGGAGCTCCTACAATGAGCAGTTCTTC. Protein sequence: CASRPSGSSYNEQFF.

The chain employs TRBV27 and TRBJ2-5, with 7 bases lining up with TRBD2. This CDR3 has 15 residues. After removal of 8 bases from V and 5 bases from J, the junction contained 14 bases not matched to a gene. Germline lookup yields CDR1 MNHEY and CDR2 SMNVEV (reference sequence). CDR3 loop: CASRWGGSSRETQYF. CDR3 nucleotide sequence: TGTGCCAGCCGATGGGGCGGGAGCTCCCGGGAGACCCAGTACTTC.

J is TRBJ2-5 and V is TRBV5-4; TRBD2 aligns across 11 bases. Trimming at V came to 4 bases and at J to 5 bases, leaving 10 bases not matched to a gene. The germline CDR1 and CDR2 sequences are SGHNT and YYREEE (reference sequence). The CDR3 runs 16 residues. The CDR3 loop reads CASSPSTSGRWETQYF. DNA of the CDR3: TGTGCCAGCAGCCCTTCTACTAGCGGGAGATGGGAGACCCAGTACTTC.

This clone was found a few times. This chain joins TRBV7-8 and TRBJ2-7; 8 bases are shared with TRBD2. Looked up from germline, CDR1 is SGHVS and CDR2 is FQNEAQ. The CDR3 consists of 15 residues. J gave up 4 bases and V 5 bases, and 10 bases lay outside the gene matches. In DNA, the CDR3 is TGTGCCAGCAGCGCGAGCGGGGGTAGCAGTTACGAGCAGTACTTC. Its translation: CASSASGGSSYEQYF.

V is TRBV18 and J is TRBJ1-4; 7 nucleotides align to TRBD1. This CDR3 has 16 amino acids. CDR1 is KGHSH, CDR2 LQKENI, per germline. Trimming removed 3 bases from V and 0 bases from J; junction bases left unmatched: 4. The CDR3 spells CASSPRTGATNEKLFF. In DNA, the CDR3 is TGTGCCAGCTCACCCCGGACAGGTGCAACTAATGAAAAACTGTTTTTT.

The chain links TRBV7-8 to TRBJ1-2; no clear D. Germline assignment: CDR1 SGHVS and CDR2 FQNEAQ. The CDR3 sequence is 15 residues long. V lost 1 base and J lost 6, with 15 bases in between. The CDR3 nucleotides are TGTGCCAGCAGCTTAGGGCGGGTAACCGCCGATGGCTACACCTTC. Translation: CASSLGRVTADGYTF.

The rearrangement uses TRBV25-1 and TRBJ2-7, with D possibly TRBD2 on 6 matching bases. The CDR3 extends over 13 amino acids. Trimming stripped 8 bases from V and 3 bases from J, with 14 bases between. The germline gives CDR1 MGHDK, CDR2 SYGVNS. The CDR3 DNA reads as TGTGCCAGCGAGGGACTCAGCGGCTACGAGCAGTACTTC. Its translation: CASEGLSGYEQYF.

The chain couples TRBV19 to TRBJ2-1; tentative D call: TRBD1 (6 bases). Germline CDR1 and CDR2: LNHDA and SQIVND (reference sequence). The CDR3 contains 15 residues. The V end was cut by 8 bases, the J end by 0 bases, with 14 bases between. The CDR3 loop reads CASAQTGSSYNEQFF. The CDR3, as DNA: TGTGCCAGTGCACAGACAGGAAGCTCCTACAATGAGCAGTTCTTC. Based on the CDR3 plus reference TRBV19 and TRBJ2-1, the full variable domain is DGGITQSPKYLFRKEGQNVTLSCEQNLNHDAMYWYRQDPGQGLRLIYYSQIVNDFQKGDIAEGYSVSREKKESFPLTVTSAQKNPTAFYLCASAQTGSSYNEQFFGPGTRLTVL.

This clone showed up just once. The J gene is TRBJ2-1, the V gene TRBV6-5; D is undetermined. This CDR3 contains 11 residues. V was clipped by 4 bases and J by 10 bases, with 8 bases between them. Germline V gene data show CDR1 as MNHEY and CDR2 as SVGAGI. The DNA for the CDR3 is TGTGCCAGCAGTTTCATGTCCGAGCAGTTCTTC. This translates into CASSFMSEQFF.

V usage is TRBV19 and J usage is TRBJ2-5, with TRBD2 identical over 11 bases. Judging by the DNA end, TRBJ2-7 fits better; the J call may be wrong. Germline V gene data show CDR1 as LNHDA and CDR2 as SQIVND (reference sequence). This CDR3 is built from 15 residues. The CDR3 region is CASSTGLAVFYEQYF. The CDR3 DNA is TGTGCCAGTAGTACGGGACTAGCGGTCTTCTACGAGCAGTACTTC.

CDR3 in DNA: TGTGCCTGGAGTGTGGGACAAAGCTCTGGAAACACCATATATTTT. Protein product: CAWSVGQSSGNTIYF. The chain employs TRBV30 and TRBJ1-3; the D gene is possibly TRBD1 (6 bases). Looked up from germline, CDR1 is GTSNPN and CDR2 is SVGIG (reference sequence). V was cut by 0 bases and J by 0 bases, with 9 bases left in between. The CDR3 sequence is 15 residues long.

The chain employs TRBV7-9 and TRBJ2-5; 11 bases fit TRBD2. The J call is uncertain, as TRBJ2-7 better fits the DNA end. This CDR3 spans 14 amino acids. In germline, CDR1 is SEHNR, CDR2 FQNEAQ (reference sequence). This CDR3 is CASSMTSGNNEQYF. CDR3 bases: TGTGCCAGCAGCATGACTAGCGGGAACAACGAGCAGTACTTC.

The chain uses TRBV11-3 and TRBJ2-7, with TRBD2 as a possible D gene (5 bases). Trimming left V 5 bases short and J 5 bases short, with 7 bases between. There are 11 residues in the CDR3. Germline values: CDR1 SGHNT, CDR2 YENEEA. CDR3 loop: CASSDGDEQYF. The CDR3 nucleotides are TGTGCCAGCAGCGACGGGGACGAGCAGTACTTC.

This clone was counted once. The genes are TRBV4-1 and TRBJ2-1; maybe TRBD2 (5 bases). This CDR3 spans 16 amino acids. V was cut by 1 base and J by 0 bases, with 10 bases left in between. CDR1 and CDR2 (germline): MGHRA, YSYEKL. CDR3 protein: CASSQVERSSYNEQFF. The CDR3 region has the DNA TGCGCCAGCAGCCAAGTAGAGCGGAGCTCCTACAATGAGCAGTTCTTC.

In DNA form, the CDR3 reads TGTGCCATTCCTAGGACAGGGGGAAATGGCTACACCTTC. It is translated as CAIPRTGGNGYTF. This chain joins TRBV25-1 and TRBJ1-2; 10 positions match TRBD1. V shed 10 bases, J shed 6 bases, and the junction held 8 bases outside the gene matches. The CDR3 totals 13 residues. From germline, CDR1 is MGHDK and CDR2 SYGVNS.

V and J are TRBV6-4 and TRBJ2-3, with TRBD2 matching over 8 bases. V was clipped by 8 bases and J by 8 bases; unmatched bases: 9. Germline V CDR1 and CDR2: MRHNA, SNTAGT. CDR3 size: 13 residues. The CDR3, as DNA: TGTGCCAGCGCCGGGACTAGAGGAGGTACGCAGTATTTT. Translated: CASAGTRGGTQYF.

This chain connects TRBV30 to TRBJ2-5; 13 bases line up with TRBD2. With the DNA end fitting TRBJ2-7 better, the J assignment may be wrong. There are 13 residues in the CDR3. Germline V gene lookup returns CDR1 GTSNPN and CDR2 SVGIG (reference sequence). CDR3: CAGRLAGGYEQYF. The CDR3 DNA follows: TGTGCCGGCCGACTAGCGGGAGGCTACGAGCAGTACTTC.

The V call is TRBV5-6, the J call TRBJ2-3; TRBD2 aligns across 8 bases. The V gene's germline CDR1 is SGHDT and CDR2 YYEEEE. The trim removed 5 bases at V and 2 bases at J, leaving 13 bases unmatched. The CDR3 contains 17 residues. The CDR3 here is CASRDGPGGHYTDTQYF. For the CDR3, the DNA is TGTGCCAGCAGGGACGGACCGGGGGGGCATTACACAGATACGCAGTATTTT.

This clone was seen only once. The chain joins TRBV7-6 to TRBJ2-7; D is unresolved. This CDR3 is built from 14 residues. Looked up from germline, CDR1 is SGHVS and CDR2 is FNYEAQ. Trimming cost V 4 bases and J 0 bases, with 10 bases left between them. CDR3 in amino acids: CASSSLESSYEQYF. CDR3 nucleotide sequence: TGTGCCAGCAGCTCGTTGGAGAGCTCCTACGAGCAGTACTTC.

This chain joins TRBV5-4 and TRBJ2-7; no definite D call. The germline V gene encodes CDR1 SGHNT and CDR2 YYREEE (reference sequence). The CDR3 sequence is 13 residues long. The V end lost 4 bases, the J end lost 4 bases, and 12 bases lay between the germline ends. CDR3 loop: CASSNRQVYEQYF. Here the CDR3 DNA reads TGTGCCAGCAGCAACCGTCAGGTTTACGAGCAGTACTTC.

Written as DNA, the CDR3 is TGTGCCAGCACCAGAAGAGCAGATGGAGCCACAGATACGCAGTATTTT. This gives the protein CASTRRADGATDTQYF. The chain has TRBV7-9 and TRBJ2-3; no clear D. V was clipped by 7 bases and J by 2 bases, with 19 bases between them. Germline-derived CDR1 and CDR2 are SEHNR and FQNEAQ (reference sequence). The CDR3 extends over 16 amino acids.